These 30 T cell receptor beta chains were sequenced from one sample in a study of response to subunit inactivated influenza vaccine. TCRdb reprocessed the RT-PCR reads with MiXCR, giving one entry per CDR3 protein. The table records about 520,000 distinct CDR3 sequences, less than 7.5% of them present only once. Material: PBMCs from blood, obtained around 25 months after vaccination. Every receptor here comes from a man between 50 and 69 years old who received an inactivated influenza vaccine.

V is TRBV2 and J is TRBJ1-1; D perhaps matches TRBD1 (5 bases). In germline, CDR1 is SNHLY, CDR2 FYNNEI. This CDR3 is built from 16 residues. The V gene lost 5 bases and the J gene lost 0 bases, with 16 bases spanning the gap. The CDR3 is CASSRSGTGLNTEAFF. DNA of the CDR3: TGTGCCAGCAGTCGATCCGGGACGGGCTTGAACACTGAAGCTTTCTTT.

The V and J genes are TRBV5-1 and TRBJ2-7; TRBD1 aligns across 9 bases. Unmatched junction bases numbered 12, after V lost 1 base and J lost 7 bases. This CDR3 is 16 amino acids long. Germline-derived CDR1 and CDR2 are SGHRS and YFSETQ. The CDR3 sequence is CASSLLGPGQGSEQYF. The CDR3 coding sequence is TGCGCCAGCAGCTTGTTGGGTCCGGGACAGGGCTCTGAGCAGTACTTC.

This chain joins TRBV11-2 and TRBJ2-3; 7 positions agree with TRBD2. The V gene end was trimmed by 0 bases and the J gene end by 2 bases; junction bases not matched to a gene: 2. This CDR3 is 15 amino acids long. Per germline, CDR1 SGHAT and CDR2 FQNNGV. In DNA form, the CDR3 reads TGTGCCAGCAGCTTAGACGGGACTACCACAGATACGCAGTATTTT. This encodes CASSLDGTTTDTQYF.

This clonotype showed up many times. The V call is TRBV24-1, the J call TRBJ2-3, with 11 bases aligning to TRBD1. V was clipped by 3 bases and J by 6 bases; unmatched bases: 7. The CDR3 length is 16 residues. CDR1 is KGHDR, CDR2 SFDVKD, per germline. The CDR3 sequence: CATSDAAGTGGDTQYF. CDR3 bases: TGTGCCACCAGTGATGCGGCCGGGACAGGGGGGGATACGCAGTATTTT.

The rearrangement uses TRBV30 and TRBJ2-2; D uncertain. Trimming removed 4 bases from V and 5 bases from J, with 11 bases in between. Germline CDR1 GTSNPN, CDR2 SVGIG (reference sequence). This CDR3 comprises 13 residues. The CDR3 is CAWNRASTGELFF. CDR3 in DNA: TGTGCCTGGAACCGGGCTTCAACCGGGGAGCTGTTTTTT.

This clonotype was counted a few times. V is TRBV24-1 and J is TRBJ2-4, with 8 bases lining up with TRBD2. The CDR3 has 13 amino acids. Trimming cost V 12 bases and J 6 bases; bases outside gene matches: 9. Germline CDR1 reads KGHDR; CDR2 reads SFDVKD. CDR3 sequence (DNA): TGTGCCTTCGGGAGGGACAAAGCAAACATTCAGTACTTC. Residues: CAFGRDKANIQYF.

This clonotype came up a few times. This chain joins TRBV7-2 and TRBJ2-7, with 7 bases matching TRBD1. The CDR3 is made up of 15 amino acids. The V segment lost 5 bases and the J segment 1 base; nucleotides outside the gene matches: 8. Germline CDR1 SGHTA, CDR2 FQGNSA. The CDR3 loop is CASSGDRAFSYEQYF. As DNA, the CDR3 is TGTGCCAGCAGCGGTGACAGGGCCTTTTCCTACGAGCAGTACTTC. Drawing the rest from reference TRBV7-2 and TRBJ2-7, the complete variable domain is GAGVSQSPSNKVTEKGKDVELRCDPISGHTALYWYRQSLGQGLEFLIYFQGNSAPDKSGLPSDRFSAERTGGSVSTLTIQRTQQEDSAVYLCASSGDRAFSYEQYFGPGTRLTVT.

The V and J genes are TRBV28 and TRBJ2-2; D possibly matches TRBD1 or TRBD2 (5 bases each). CDR3 length: 14 residues. Germline assignment: CDR1 MDHEN and CDR2 SYDVKM. The V end lost 10 bases, the J end lost 0 bases, and 12 bases lay between the germline ends. DNA for the CDR3: TGTGCCATCCGGGGACGGTCGAACACCGGGGAGCTGTTTTTT. Protein product: CAIRGRSNTGELFF.

This clonotype came up a few times. CDR3 in DNA: TGTGCCAGCGCCGATTTTGGCGGGTTCGACACCGGGGAGCTGTTTTTT. It translates to CASADFGGFDTGELFF. This rearrangement joins TRBV25-1 to TRBJ2-2; possibly TRBD2 for D (5 bases). Germline V gene data show CDR1 as MGHDK and CDR2 as SYGVNS. The V and J ends lost 8 bases and 3 bases respectively, with 19 bases between them. This CDR3 is 16 amino acids long.

V gene TRBV6-5 combines with J gene TRBJ1-5, with 7 bases matching TRBD1. The CDR3 is made up of 14 amino acids. Unmatched junction bases numbered 7, after V lost 4 bases and J lost 7 bases. Germline-derived CDR1 and CDR2 are MNHEY and SVGAGI. In DNA form, the CDR3 reads TGTGCCAGCAGTTCTAGGGGGCTATGGCAGCCCCAGCATTTT. This sequence encodes CASSSRGLWQPQHF.

This clonotype has at least ten counts. The chain recombines TRBV5-1 with TRBJ1-5; 10 bases are shared with TRBD1. The germline gives CDR1 SGHRS, CDR2 YFSETQ. V dropped 4 bases and J dropped 2; count of bases not matched to a gene: 3. The CDR3 is made up of 15 amino acids. The CDR3 nucleotides are TGCGCCAGCAGCATGACAGGGGGCGGCAATCAGCCCCAGCATTTT. Protein product: CASSMTGGGNQPQHF.

V usage is TRBV9 and J usage is TRBJ2-1, with 9 positions matching TRBD2. Germline lookup yields CDR1 SGDLS and CDR2 YYNGEE. The CDR3 length is 16 residues. Trimming removed 4 bases from V and 0 bases from J; junction bases left unmatched: 5. The CDR3 is CASSISGGSSYNEQFF. In nucleotides, the CDR3 is TGTGCCAGCAGCATTAGCGGGGGTAGCTCCTACAATGAGCAGTTCTTC.

This clonotype was recorded many times. The chain combines TRBV30 with TRBJ1-6; D unclear. Germline CDR1 and CDR2: GTSNPN and SVGIG (reference sequence). V lost 3 bases and J lost 6, with 9 bases in between. CDR3 length equals 13 residues. The CDR3 sequence: CAWSDTANSPLHF. DNA of the CDR3: TGTGCCTGGAGCGACACAGCTAATTCACCCCTCCACTTT.

As concerns this clonotype: Since a much larger clone is just one base distant, this may be a read error. The chain recombines TRBV9 with TRBJ2-3; D remains ambiguous. The CDR3 covers 15 residues. The germline gives CDR1 SGDLS, CDR2 YYNGEE. CDR3 amino acids: CASRVGLTSTDTQYF. The CDR3, as DNA: TGTGCCAGCCGCGTTGGGCTGACTAGCACAGATACGCAGTATTTT.

The chain links TRBV11-1 to TRBJ2-5, with unresolved D. Trimming left V 4 bases short and J 4 bases short, with 13 bases between. The germline CDR1 and CDR2 sequences are SGHAT and FQDESV (reference sequence). The CDR3 runs 14 residues. The CDR3 spells CASSSRQAVETQYF. CDR3 bases: TGTGCCAGCAGCTCCCGGCAGGCGGTAGAGACCCAGTACTTC.

This chain links TRBV7-8 with TRBJ1-6; no clear D gene. Trimming shortened V by 7 bases and J by 10 bases, and 23 bases separated the two germline ends. This CDR3 has 16 residues. Germline CDR1 reads SGHVS; CDR2 reads FQNEAQ. The CDR3, as DNA: TGTGCCAGCACCCTTAGGTTTCCAGGTCCGGGGTCACCCCTCCACTTT. This gives the protein CASTLRFPGPGSPLHF.

CDR3 nucleotide sequence: TGTGCCAGCAGCCCAACGGTAGGGTTGAACACTGAAGCTTTCTTT. Translating gives CASSPTVGLNTEAFF. The chain is built from TRBV5-5 and TRBJ1-1; D remains unclear. Per germline, CDR1 SGHKS and CDR2 YYEKEE (reference sequence). Trimming pared 4 bases from V and 0 bases from J, leaving 13 bases between. The CDR3 runs to 15 residues.

This clonotype was picked up a small number of times. The gene calls are TRBV12-3 or TRBV12-4 and TRBJ2-7; TRBD1 is a possible D gene (7 bases). V lost 1 base to trimming and J lost 3 bases, with 13 bases between them. The CDR3 length is 15 residues. CDR3 amino acids: CASSLGQGGYYEQYF. CDR3 coding DNA: TGTGCCAGCAGTTTAGGGCAGGGGGGTTACTACGAGCAGTACTTC.

The rearrangement uses TRBV11-2 and TRBJ2-5; D is perhaps TRBD1 (5 bases). V was pared by 2 bases and J by 4 bases, with 11 bases between. This CDR3 is built from 14 residues. CDR1 is SGHAT and CDR2 is FQNNGV in the germline V gene. CDR3: CASSLTRVGETQYF. The CDR3 DNA follows: TGTGCCAGCAGCTTAACCAGGGTTGGAGAGACCCAGTACTTC.

This clonotype has just a few counts. V gene TRBV10-3 combines with J gene TRBJ2-5, with 7 bases aligning to TRBD2. Germline-derived CDR1 and CDR2 are ENHRY and SYGVKD. Trimming took 0 bases from V and 5 from J; bases not matched to a gene: 3. CDR3 size: 14 residues. In DNA form, the CDR3 reads TGTGCCATCAGTGAGTCTCGCGGGAGTGAGACCCAGTACTTC. Its protein product is CAISESRGSETQYF.

This sequence joins TRBV27 and TRBJ2-1; D possibly corresponds to TRBD1 (7 bases). V lost 2 bases to trimming and J lost 9 bases, with 11 bases between them. This CDR3 is 13 amino acids long. The germline CDR1 and CDR2 sequences are MNHEY and SMNVEV (reference sequence). CDR3 DNA sequence: TGTGCCAGCAGTTTACAGGGGGGCGGTGAGCAGTTCTTC. Residues: CASSLQGGGEQFF.

This chain connects TRBV5-1 to TRBJ2-3; unclear D gene. CDR3 length: 17 residues. Trimming stripped 7 bases from V and 0 bases from J, with 21 bases between. CDR1 and CDR2 (germline): SGHRS, YFSETQ. CDR3 amino acids: CASSQQPLAASTDTQYF. DNA for the CDR3: TGCGCCAGCTCCCAGCAACCCCTCGCGGCTAGCACAGATACGCAGTATTTT.

This clonotype was detected many times. The genes are TRBV25-1 and TRBJ1-2; 7 bases are a match to TRBD1. The V segment lost 6 bases and the J segment 7 bases; nucleotides outside the gene matches: 5. Germline-derived CDR1 and CDR2 are MGHDK and SYGVNS. This CDR3 contains 12 residues. This CDR3 reads CASSVYRGGYTF. As DNA, the CDR3 is TGTGCCAGCAGCGTCTACAGGGGTGGCTACACCTTC.

This clonotype was picked up a small number of times. The chain recombines TRBV7-8 with TRBJ2-1; D is possibly TRBD2 (5 bases). The CDR3 totals 15 residues. The germline V gene has CDR1 SGHVS and CDR2 FQNEAQ. Between the trimmed V and J ends, which lost 1 base and 6 bases, there was a span of 13 bases. CDR3 protein: CASSLEAARGNEQFF. CDR3 DNA sequence: TGTGCCAGCAGCTTAGAAGCGGCACGGGGCAATGAGCAGTTCTTC.

This clonotype was observed many times. The gene calls are TRBV2 and TRBJ1-6, with a weak D call TRBD1 (6 bases). CDR1 is SNHLY and CDR2 is FYNNEI in the germline V gene. This CDR3 spans 13 amino acids. Trimming shortened V by 4 bases and J by 9 bases, and 10 bases separated the two germline ends. CDR3 protein: CASSGTASSPLHF. CDR3 bases: TGTGCCAGCAGTGGGACAGCCTCTTCACCCCTCCACTTT.

Many counts were recorded for this clonotype. V and J are TRBV10-3 and TRBJ1-2, with TRBD1 matching over 8 bases. Germline trimming cut 3 bases from V and 5 bases from J; bases unmatched to any gene: 5. This CDR3 region has 14 residues. CDR1 is ENHRY, CDR2 SYGVKD, per germline. The chain's CDR3 is CAISDLRQGYGYTF. CDR3 coding DNA: TGTGCCATCAGTGACCTAAGACAGGGGTATGGCTACACCTTC.

In its sample, this clonotype was seen a few times. The CDR3 reads CASRPGTSGYEQYF. CDR3 coding DNA: TGTGCCAGCAGACCCGGGACTAGCGGTTACGAGCAGTACTTC. The chain joins TRBV7-9 to TRBJ2-7, with 11 bases that match TRBD2. Germline values: CDR1 SEHNR, CDR2 FQNEAQ (reference sequence). This CDR3 has 14 amino acids. V dropped 6 bases and J dropped 4; count of bases not matched to a gene: 5. Together with reference TRBV7-9 and TRBJ2-7, the CDR3 gives the full variable domain: DTGVSQNPRHKITKRGQNVTFRCDPISEHNRLYWYRQTLGQGPEFLTYFQNEAQLEKSRLLSDRFSAERPKGSFSTLEIQRTEQGDSAMYLCASRPGTSGYEQYFGPGTRLTVT.

The chain uses TRBV24-1 and TRBJ2-2; 11 nucleotides match TRBD1. The J segment lost 6 bases and the V segment lost 12 bases, leaving 11 bases of the junction unmatched. The CDR3 sequence is 15 residues long. Per germline, CDR1 KGHDR and CDR2 SFDVKD. This CDR3 is CAAPGTGGKAGELFF. The CDR3 DNA is TGTGCCGCCCCCGGGACAGGGGGTAAGGCCGGGGAGCTGTTTTTT.

This clonotype was observed a handful of times. The chain has TRBV10-2 and TRBJ1-3; TRBD1 is a possible D gene (6 bases). The CDR3 is made up of 14 amino acids. CDR1 is WSHSY and CDR2 is SAAADI in the germline V gene. V gave up 6 bases and J gave up 1 base, with 10 bases separating them. CDR3 sequence reads: CASRQTGSGNTIYF. The CDR3 DNA sequence: TGCGCCAGCAGACAAACAGGGTCTGGAAACACCATATATTTT.

About this clonotype: A single base separates this from a much larger clone, so it may be a read error. The chain carries TRBV5-5 and TRBJ2-1; D is perhaps TRBD2 (5 bases). This CDR3 spans 16 amino acids. Germline V gene data show CDR1 as SGHKS and CDR2 as YYEKEE (reference sequence). Trimming took 4 bases from V and 5 from J, leaving 19 bases between them. The chain's CDR3 is CASSMEAETMNNEQFF. DNA for the CDR3: TGTGCCAGCAGCATGGAGGCGGAGACCATGAACAATGAGCAGTTCTTC.